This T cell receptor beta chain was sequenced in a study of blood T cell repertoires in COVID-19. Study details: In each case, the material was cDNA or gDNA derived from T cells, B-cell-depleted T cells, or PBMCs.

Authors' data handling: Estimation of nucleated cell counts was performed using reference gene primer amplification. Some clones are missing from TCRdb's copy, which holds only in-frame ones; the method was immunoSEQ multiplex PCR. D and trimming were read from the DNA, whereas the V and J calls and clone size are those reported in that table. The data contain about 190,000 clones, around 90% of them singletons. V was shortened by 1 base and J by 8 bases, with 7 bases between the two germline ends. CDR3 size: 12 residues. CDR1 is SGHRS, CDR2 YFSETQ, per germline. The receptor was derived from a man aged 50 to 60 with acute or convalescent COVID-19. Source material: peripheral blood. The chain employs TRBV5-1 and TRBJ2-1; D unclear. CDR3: CASSLLFDEQFF. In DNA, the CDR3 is TGCGCCAGCAGCTTGCTGTTCGATGAGCAGTTCTTC.